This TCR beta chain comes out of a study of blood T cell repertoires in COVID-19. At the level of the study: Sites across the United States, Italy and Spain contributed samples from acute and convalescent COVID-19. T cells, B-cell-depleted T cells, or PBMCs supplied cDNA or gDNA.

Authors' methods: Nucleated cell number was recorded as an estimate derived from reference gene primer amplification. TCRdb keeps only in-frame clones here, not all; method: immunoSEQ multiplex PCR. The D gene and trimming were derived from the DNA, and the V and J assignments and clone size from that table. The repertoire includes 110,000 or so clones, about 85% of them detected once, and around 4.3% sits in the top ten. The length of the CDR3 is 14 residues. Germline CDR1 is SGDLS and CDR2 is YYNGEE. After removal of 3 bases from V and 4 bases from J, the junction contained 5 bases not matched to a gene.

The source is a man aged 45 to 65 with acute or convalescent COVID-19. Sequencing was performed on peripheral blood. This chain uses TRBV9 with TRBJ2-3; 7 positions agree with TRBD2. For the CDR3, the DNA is TGTGCCAGCAGCGGAGGGGCGGGGGCAGATACGCAGTATTTT. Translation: CASSGGAGADTQYF.